The next 32 T cell receptor beta chains were all read from a single sample in a study of neurological immune-mediated disorders. Each CDR3 protein gets one entry after TCRdb re-called the 5' RACE reads with MiXCR. The repertoire holds some 28,000 distinct CDR3 sequences, with less than 25% as singletons. The sequenced sample consisted of CD4+ T cells from blood. These receptor sequences come from a man over 45 with HTLV-1-associated myelopathy (HAM/TSP).

There are many counts of this clonotype. V and J are TRBV20-1 and TRBJ2-1, with 7 bases matching TRBD2. Per germline, CDR1 DFQATT and CDR2 SNEGSKA (reference sequence). The CDR3 extends over 14 amino acids. CDR3 sequence (DNA): TGCAGGGCTTTAGGGGCGGGAGAAGGGATTGAGCAGTTCTTC. Its protein is CRALGAGEGIEQFF.

This clonotype was seen ten or more times. The chain has TRBV7-3 and TRBJ2-3, with D unclear. Germline V gives CDR1 SGHTA, CDR2 FQGTGA. V lost 2 bases to trimming and J lost 1 base, with 13 bases between them. The CDR3 length is 16 residues. The CDR3, as DNA: TGTGCCAGCAGCTTATTGGGCGGTGGCGGCACAGATACGCAGTATTTT. Amino acids: CASSLLGGGGTDTQYF.

J is TRBJ2-2 and V is TRBV5-4, with 11 bases matching TRBD1. Germline CDR1 is SGHNT and CDR2 is YYREEE (reference sequence). This CDR3 has 15 residues. With V trimmed by 5 bases and J by 7 bases, 7 bases remained unmatched. CDR3 residues: CASRTGTGGIGELFF. The CDR3 region has the DNA TGTGCCAGCAGGACCGGGACAGGGGGAATCGGGGAGCTGTTTTTT.

By share of the sample, this clonotype is medium-sized. This sequence joins TRBV10-3 and TRBJ1-1, with a tentative D call TRBD1 (5 bases). This CDR3 has 14 residues. V lost 1 base to trimming and J lost 0 bases, with 6 bases between them. Germline V gene lookup returns CDR1 ENHRY and CDR2 SYGVKD. The CDR3 bases are TGTGCCATCAGTGAGTTACAGGTGAACACTGAAGCTTTCTTT. Amino acid sequence: CAISELQVNTEAFF.

This clonotype has ten or more counts. The chain joins TRBV5-1 to TRBJ1-6; TRBD1 matches 7 bases. The germline V gene encodes CDR1 SGHRS and CDR2 YFSETQ. There are 15 residues in the CDR3. After removal of 1 base from V and 9 bases from J, the junction contained 7 bases not matched to a gene. The CDR3 bases are TGCGCCAGCAGCTTGTCAGGGACAGAGACTTCACCCCTCCACTTT. Translating gives CASSLSGTETSPLHF.

This clonotype appeared a few times. The chain uses TRBV6-5 and TRBJ2-3; TRBD1 matches at 8 bases. This CDR3 is 17 amino acids long. The germline CDR1 and CDR2 sequences are MNHEY and SVGAGI. The V and J ends lost 0 bases and 2 bases, in that order; junction bases with no gene match: 7. The CDR3 reads CASSYSIGTGYTDTQYF. The CDR3 DNA sequence: TGTGCCAGCAGTTACTCGATCGGGACAGGCTACACAGATACGCAGTATTTT.

This clonotype was seen repeatedly, ten times or more. The gene calls are TRBV29-1 and TRBJ2-4; 8 bases align to TRBD2. The trim removed 3 bases at V and 8 bases at J, leaving 9 bases unmatched. The germline CDR1 and CDR2 sequences are SQVTM and ANQGSEA. The CDR3 length is 14 residues. In DNA form, the CDR3 reads TGCAGCGTTGAGGCGGGGGGTGAAAGGGACATTCAGTACTTC. Its protein product is CSVEAGGERDIQYF.

This clonotype is judged medium-sized (0.01 to 0.1%). The V gene is TRBV20-1, the J gene TRBJ1-1; no reliable D call. The CDR3 covers 12 residues. The germline V gene encodes CDR1 DFQATT and CDR2 SNEGSKA (reference sequence). Between the trimmed V and J ends, which lost 3 bases and 4 bases, there was a span of 9 bases. CDR3 nucleotide sequence: TGCAGTGCTAGCGTCCTTGTCACTGAAGCTTTCTTT. Protein: CSASVLVTEAFF.

This clonotype showed up many times. CDR3 in DNA: TGTGCCAGCAGCGTAGGAACGGGGAACACTGAAGCTTTCTTT. Translated, it gives CASSVGTGNTEAFF. The V gene is TRBV9, the J gene TRBJ1-1; D ambiguous. V was clipped by 0 bases and J by 1 base, with 7 bases between them. The CDR3 totals 14 residues. Germline-derived CDR1 and CDR2 are SGDLS and YYNGEE.

This clonotype was observed a few times. This chain joins TRBV24-1 and TRBJ2-3; TRBD2 is a possible D gene (5 bases). Germline loops: CDR1 KGHDR, CDR2 SFDVKD. The CDR3 extends over 13 amino acids. The V and J ends lost 9 bases and 0 bases respectively, with 9 bases between them. The CDR3 sequence is CATGGPSTDTQYF. CDR3 bases: TGTGCCACCGGCGGGCCGAGCACAGATACGCAGTATTTT.

This chain connects TRBV20-1 to TRBJ1-3; D remains unclear. Germline V CDR1 and CDR2: DFQATT, SNEGSKA (reference sequence). The V end lost 4 bases, the J end lost 1 base, and 11 bases lay between the germline ends. The CDR3 consists of 14 residues. The CDR3 DNA follows: TGCAGTGCTAACAAAGGCGGGTCTGGAAACACCATATATTTT. Translating gives CSANKGGSGNTIYF.

This clonotype was seen ten or more times. V usage is TRBV6-5 and J usage is TRBJ1-4; D gene uncertain. Trimming removed 2 bases from V and 2 bases from J, with 9 bases in between. This CDR3 is built from 15 residues. The germline gives CDR1 MNHEY, CDR2 SVGAGI. Here the CDR3 DNA reads TGTGCCAGCAGTTACGATGGGCGGACTAATGAAAAACTGTTTTTT. Protein: CASSYDGRTNEKLFF.

This clonotype occurred many times. This chain joins TRBV7-2 and TRBJ2-5, with 9 bases matching TRBD2. The V and J ends lost 3 bases and 4 bases, in that order; junction bases with no gene match: 9. This CDR3 spans 16 amino acids. Germline V CDR1 and CDR2: SGHTA, FQGNSA. In DNA form, the CDR3 reads TGTGCCAGCAGCTTCGGTTTAGCGGGAGCCCGAGAGACCCAGTACTTC. It encodes CASSFGLAGARETQYF.

This clonotype was seen ten or more times. The chain combines TRBV3-1 with TRBJ2-7, with D unclear. From germline, CDR1 is LGHDT and CDR2 YNNKEL (reference sequence). V was cut by 5 bases and J by 3 bases, with 5 bases left in between. This CDR3 comprises 11 residues. CDR3 nucleotides: TGTGCCAGCAGCTCTCACTACGAGCAGTACTTC. Protein: CASSSHYEQYF.

The chain uses TRBV2 and TRBJ2-7, with a tentative D call TRBD2 (5 bases). This CDR3 comprises 14 residues. Trimming left V 4 bases short and J 4 bases short, with 14 bases between. The germline gives CDR1 SNHLY, CDR2 FYNNEI. The CDR3 coding sequence is TGTGCCAGCAGTGTACTGCCGGGGTGGTACGAGCAGTACTTC. As protein: CASSVLPGWYEQYF.

By share, this clonotype counts as medium-sized. The rearrangement uses TRBV6-6 and TRBJ1-2; unclear D gene. The CDR3 runs to 12 residues. CDR1 is MNHNY and CDR2 is SVGAGI in the germline V gene (reference sequence). The ends were cut back, 8 bases at V and 0 bases at J, with 7 bases in the middle. CDR3 bases: TGTGCCAGCGTAGGTGCTAACTATGGCTACACCTTC. Translated: CASVGANYGYTF.

In this sample, this clonotype turned up many times. The rearrangement joins TRBV5-4 to TRBJ1-4; possible D gene TRBD1, 5 bases. This CDR3 has 16 amino acids. Germline-derived CDR1 and CDR2 are SGHNT and YYREEE (reference sequence). The germline V and J ends were trimmed by 2 bases and 8 bases, with 19 bases remaining between them. The CDR3 coding sequence is TGTGCCAGCAGCTTTTCCCCGGCCAGGGCGGAAGAAAAACTGTTTTTT. This encodes CASSFSPARAEEKLFF.

This clonotype was counted at least ten times. This sequence joins TRBV18 and TRBJ1-4, with a tentative D call TRBD1 (5 bases). There are 13 residues in the CDR3. Germline lookup yields CDR1 KGHSH and CDR2 LQKENI. V was shortened by 4 bases and J by 5 bases, with 8 bases between the two germline ends. The CDR3: CASSQGVNEKLFF. Here the CDR3 DNA reads TGTGCCAGCTCACAAGGGGTCAATGAAAAACTGTTTTTT.

This clonotype has at least ten counts. The chain joins TRBV20-1 to TRBJ2-7; 9 nucleotides match TRBD2. CDR1 and CDR2 (germline): DFQATT, SNEGSKA (reference sequence). The length of the CDR3 is 14 residues. J gave up 5 bases and V 3 bases, and 8 bases lay outside the gene matches. The CDR3 sequence: CSASLSGRTNEQYF. In nucleotides, the CDR3 is TGCAGTGCTAGCCTTAGCGGGAGAACGAACGAGCAGTACTTC.

This clonotype was recorded many times. The V call is TRBV12-3 or TRBV12-4, the J call TRBJ1-1; no definite D call. The germline V and J ends were trimmed by 6 bases and 0 bases, with 11 bases remaining between them. The CDR3 runs 14 residues. CDR3 nucleotide sequence: TGTGCCAGCAGCCCCTCGGGCATGAACACTGAAGCTTTCTTT. Protein: CASSPSGMNTEAFF.

This clonotype came up many times. The rearrangement uses TRBV6-5 and TRBJ1-1; D possibly corresponds to TRBD1 (5 bases). Germline V lookup: CDR1 MNHEY, CDR2 SVGAGI. This CDR3 is 16 amino acids long. Trimming took 0 bases from V and 3 from J, leaving 14 bases between them. The DNA for the CDR3 is TGTGCCAGCAGTTACTCGAAGGGGTTGTTGGACACTGAAGCTTTCTTT. It is translated as CASSYSKGLLDTEAFF.

V and J are TRBV19 and TRBJ2-6; tentatively, D is TRBD1 or TRBD2 (5 bases each). The CDR3 runs 15 residues. Germline V gene data show CDR1 as LNHDA and CDR2 as SQIVND (reference sequence). V was cut by 5 bases and J by 0 bases, with 8 bases left in between. CDR3 protein: CASSSGSSGANVLTF. For the CDR3, the DNA is TGTGCCAGTAGTTCAGGGAGCTCTGGGGCCAACGTCCTGACTTTC.

This clonotype showed up many times. This sequence joins TRBV9 and TRBJ2-1; D may be TRBD2 (6 bases). CDR1 is SGDLS, CDR2 YYNGEE, per germline. V was clipped by 0 bases and J by 0 bases, with 19 bases between them. This CDR3 comprises 19 residues. The CDR3 DNA reads TGTGCCAGCAGCGTAGTAGATAGCGGCGTTCCGAGCTCCTACAATGAGCAGTTCTTC. Translation: CASSVVDSGVPSSYNEQFF.

This clonotype was observed many times. The chain combines TRBV5-1 with TRBJ1-4, with TRBD1 matching over 9 bases. The V gene's germline CDR1 is SGHRS and CDR2 YFSETQ. J lost 4 bases, V lost 3 bases, and 7 bases had no gene match. There are 16 residues in the CDR3. The chain's CDR3 is CASSYTGGAFNEKLFF. The CDR3 DNA reads as TGCGCCAGCAGCTACACAGGGGGCGCGTTTAATGAAAAACTGTTTTTT. The variable domain in full, completed from reference TRBV5-1 and TRBJ1-4, reads KAGVTQTPRYLIKTRGQQVTLSCSPISGHRSVSWYQQTPGQGLQFLFEYFSETQRNKGNFPGRFSGRQFSNSRSEMNVSTLELGDSALYLCASSYTGGAFNEKLFFGSGTQLSVL.

Sample share makes this clonotype medium-sized (0.01 to 0.1%). The J gene is TRBJ1-6, the V gene TRBV6-5; 9 nucleotides match TRBD1. CDR3 length: 14 amino acids. V dropped 2 bases and J dropped 10; count of bases not matched to a gene: 3. CDR1 is MNHEY and CDR2 is SVGAGI in the germline V gene. The CDR3 here is CASSYGTGNSPLHF. The CDR3 DNA reads as TGTGCCAGCAGTTACGGGACAGGGAACTCACCCCTCCACTTT.

This clonotype is categorized as medium-sized. The gene calls are TRBV29-1 and TRBJ1-3, with D possibly TRBD1 on 6 matching bases. This CDR3 region has 12 residues. Germline lookup yields CDR1 SQVTM and CDR2 ANQGSEA. The V end was cut by 6 bases, the J end by 4 bases, with 10 bases between. CDR3 residues: CSVRGQGNTIYF. CDR3 in DNA: TGCAGCGTCCGCGGACAGGGAAACACCATATATTTT. Using reference TRBV29-1 and TRBJ1-3 for the parts outside the CDR3, the full variable domain is SAVISQKPSRDICQRGTSLTIQCQVDSQVTMMFWYRQQPGQSLTLIATANQGSEATYESGFVIDKFPISRPNLTFSTLTVSNMSPEDSSIYLCSVRGQGNTIYFGEGSWLTVV.

This clonotype was counted many times. The chain is built from TRBV3-1 and TRBJ1-3, with D hard to call. CDR3 size: 19 residues. Germline V gives CDR1 LGHDT, CDR2 YNNKEL (reference sequence). With 4 bases removed from V and 0 bases from J, the gap between germline ends came to 22 bases. This chain's CDR3 is CASSLVSSPRPSSGNTIYF. The CDR3 coding sequence is TGTGCCAGCAGCCTTGTCTCCTCTCCTCGACCGAGCTCTGGAAACACCATATATTTT.

Details on this clonotype: An end of the junction differs from the germline gene, which may be a read error. The V call is TRBV6-6, the J call TRBJ1-5; the D gene is possibly TRBD1 (5 bases). CDR3 size: 16 residues. CDR1 and CDR2 (germline): MNHNY, SVGAGI (reference sequence). Here the CDR3 reads CTSRNRDSPGDQPHHF. The CDR3 DNA sequence: TGTACCAGCAGAAACCGGGACTCTCCCGGCGATCAGCCCCATCATTTT.

This clonotype was picked up many times. This chain uses TRBV7-2 with TRBJ1-1; no reliable D call. Germline CDR1 SGHTA, CDR2 FQGNSA. The CDR3 has 15 residues. V dropped 6 bases and J dropped 1 base, with 15 bases sitting between them. The CDR3 DNA sequence: TGTGCCAGCAGACTGAATAGCGTAAAGAACACTGAAGCTTTCTTT. The encoded protein is CASRLNSVKNTEAFF.

In its sample, this clonotype was seen many times. The chain couples TRBV7-3 to TRBJ1-2; no clear D. The length of the CDR3 is 13 residues. V was cut by 3 bases and J by 8 bases, with 13 bases left in between. Germline V gene data show CDR1 as SGHTA and CDR2 as FQGTGA. CDR3 sequence (DNA): TGTGCCAGCAGCTTTGGACGGACGGGAGGCTACACCTTC. Its translation is CASSFGRTGGYTF.

This clonotype has at least ten counts. This chain connects TRBV5-1 to TRBJ2-1; 13 nucleotides line up with TRBD2. CDR3 size: 18 residues. Germline V gene lookup returns CDR1 SGHRS and CDR2 YFSETQ. The ends lost 6 bases at V and 7 bases at J; junction bases unmatched: 16. The CDR3 region has the DNA TGCGCCAGCACCCGGGGCGAACCAGGACTAGCGGGAGTTAATGAGCAGTTCTTC. Translating it yields CASTRGEPGLAGVNEQFF.

In this sample, this clonotype turned up many times. The genes are TRBV9 and TRBJ2-3; D is uncertain. The CDR3 covers 13 residues. V lost 0 bases and J lost 5, with 7 bases in between. CDR1 is SGDLS, CDR2 YYNGEE, per germline. CDR3 nucleotide sequence: TGTGCCAGCAGCGTAGGAGGTAGAGATACGCAGTATTTT. Translation gives CASSVGGRDTQYF. Supplemented by reference TRBV9 and TRBJ2-3, the full variable domain reads DSGVTQTPKHLITATGQRVTLRCSPRSGDLSVYWYQQSLDQGLQFLIQYYNGEERAKGNILERFSAQQFPDLHSELNLSSLELGDSALYFCASSVGGRDTQYFGPGTRLTVL.